Each of the 5 T cell receptor beta chains below was sequenced from the same sample in a study of sequential checkpoint blockade in melanoma. Treatment defined: randomized to nivolumab then ipilimumab (arm A) or the reverse (arm B). Measured with immunoSEQ multiplex PCR; TCRdb has only the in-frame clones, and not every one. The table has about 37,000 clones, 80% to 90% seen once. Sequencing used CD8+ T cells sorted from blood (inferred from file names), obtained from a patient given nivolumab and ipilimumab in sequence. The origin of the receptors is a human donor with melanoma.

CDR3 in amino acids: CASSYSRAGEQYF. The CDR3 DNA reads as TGTGCCAGCAGTTACTCGAGGGCTGGAGAGCAGTACTTC. This sequence joins TRBV6-5 and TRBJ2-7; TRBD2 might be the D (5 bases). This CDR3 is 13 amino acids long. The V gene's germline CDR1 is MNHEY and CDR2 SVGAGI. Trimming stripped 0 bases from V and 7 bases from J, with 10 bases between.

This clone is a singleton in its sample. V and J are TRBV7-9 and TRBJ2-4, with a tentative D call TRBD1 (5 bases). Trimming left V 5 bases short and J 9 bases short, with 23 bases between. CDR3 length equals 16 residues. Germline V gives CDR1 SEHNR, CDR2 FQNEAQ (reference sequence). The CDR3 DNA sequence: TGTGCCAGCAGCCACGGATTAGGGGCAATGGGGTCCATTCAGTACTTC. Amino acids: CASSHGLGAMGSIQYF.

The chain links TRBV19 to TRBJ1-5; D is uncertain. Trimming removed 0 bases from V and 0 bases from J, with 6 bases in between. This CDR3 comprises 15 residues. CDR1 LNHDA and CDR2 SQIVND come from the germline V gene (reference sequence). The CDR3: CASSIDGDSNQPQHF. The CDR3 DNA sequence: TGTGCCAGTAGTATAGACGGAGATAGCAATCAGCCCCAGCATTTT.

J is TRBJ1-2 and V is TRBV4-1; possible D gene TRBD1, 6 bases. Per germline, CDR1 MGHRA and CDR2 YSYEKL. The CDR3 consists of 18 residues. With 7 bases removed from V and 4 bases from J, the gap between germline ends came to 28 bases. The DNA of the CDR3 is TGCGCCAGCACTCAAGAGGTCGCAGGGGACCTTCTGATCTATGGCTACACCTTC. The encoded protein is CASTQEVAGDLLIYGYTF.

This chain connects TRBV27 to TRBJ2-1, with D uncertain. With 3 bases removed from V and 7 bases from J, the gap between germline ends came to 16 bases. Germline V gene data show CDR1 as MNHEY and CDR2 as SMNVEV (reference sequence). CDR3 length equals 15 residues. For the CDR3, the DNA is TGTGCCAGCAGTTTGGCAGTGTTCCGTTCGAATGAGCAGTTCTTC. Residues: CASSLAVFRSNEQFF.